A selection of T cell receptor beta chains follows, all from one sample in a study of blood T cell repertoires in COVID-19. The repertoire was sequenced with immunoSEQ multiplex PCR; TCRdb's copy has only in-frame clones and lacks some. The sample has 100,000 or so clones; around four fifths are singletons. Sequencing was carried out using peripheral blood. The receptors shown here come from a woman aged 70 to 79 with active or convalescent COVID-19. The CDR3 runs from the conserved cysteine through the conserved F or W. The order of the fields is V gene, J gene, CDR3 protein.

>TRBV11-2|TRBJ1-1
CASSLGTGRWSYGFF
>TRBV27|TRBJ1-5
CASSLWAGERGQPQHF
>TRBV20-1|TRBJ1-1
CSAPRGTEAFF
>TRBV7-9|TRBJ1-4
CASSLEGGEKLFF
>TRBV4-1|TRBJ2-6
CASSQESRAPGANVLTF
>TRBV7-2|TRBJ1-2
CASSLLVGSYGYTF
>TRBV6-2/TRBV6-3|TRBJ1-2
CASSDNYYGYTF
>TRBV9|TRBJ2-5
CASSVGIAGGQETQYF
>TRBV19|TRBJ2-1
CASGRTYNEQFF
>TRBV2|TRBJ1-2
CASNLDYGYTF
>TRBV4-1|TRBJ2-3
CASSPLWYKESTDTQYF
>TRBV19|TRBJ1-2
CASTDRGPANYGYTF
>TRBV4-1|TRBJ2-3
CASSPRTSGGTDTQYF
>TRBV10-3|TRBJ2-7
CAISERGSYEQYF
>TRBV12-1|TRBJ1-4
CASTYHEKLFF
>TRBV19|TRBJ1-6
CASSIPGHPNSPLHF
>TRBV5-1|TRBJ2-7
CASSLDPGGYEQYF
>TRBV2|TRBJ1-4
CASSNRGLGEKLFF
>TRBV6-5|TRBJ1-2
CASSPINQGAGGYTF
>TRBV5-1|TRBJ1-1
CASSLGANTEAFF
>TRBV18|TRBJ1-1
CASSPSAGLNTEAFF
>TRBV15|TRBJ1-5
CATSNPGVGGVNQPQHF
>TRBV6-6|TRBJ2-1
CASSYLQGGYNEQFF
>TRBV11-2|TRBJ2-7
CASSLVTGTVAKEQYF
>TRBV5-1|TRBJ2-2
CASSLGSGTGELFF
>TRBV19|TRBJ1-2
CASRAGTGGSSGYTF
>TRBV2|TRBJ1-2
CASSELSNYGYTF
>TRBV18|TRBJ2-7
CASSPQGLDLYEQYF
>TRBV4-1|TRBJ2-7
CASSQRLAGTLYEQYF
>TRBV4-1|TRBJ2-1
CASSSGTSGGSNSYNEQFF
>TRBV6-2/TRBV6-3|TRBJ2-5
CASSPAGGPQETQYF
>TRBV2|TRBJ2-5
CASKAPGETQYF
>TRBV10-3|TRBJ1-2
CAIRATEGGYTF
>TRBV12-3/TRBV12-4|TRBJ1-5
CASRLGQQQPQHF
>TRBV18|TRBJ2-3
CASSQAGLAGTDTQYF
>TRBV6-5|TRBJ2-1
CASTQTGLEFF
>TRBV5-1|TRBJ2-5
CASSYSGSGGETQYF
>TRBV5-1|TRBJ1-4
CASSLGRDRLTEKLFF
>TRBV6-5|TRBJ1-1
CASRTAQGDTEAFF
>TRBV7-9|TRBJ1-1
CASSFAQNTEAFF
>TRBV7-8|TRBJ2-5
CASSFAGGRETQYF
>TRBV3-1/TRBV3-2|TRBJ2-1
CASSQMVAGGPDEQFF
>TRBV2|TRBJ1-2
CASSVSENYGYTF
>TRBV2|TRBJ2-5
CASSPGLAQETQYF
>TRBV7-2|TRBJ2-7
CASSLGLAYEQYF
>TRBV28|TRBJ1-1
CASSRGTKEAFF
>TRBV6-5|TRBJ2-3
CASSYLHTGDTQYF
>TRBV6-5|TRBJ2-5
CASSPGFQETQYF
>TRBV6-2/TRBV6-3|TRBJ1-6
CASSYSTGSNSPLHF
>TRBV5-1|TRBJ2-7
CASSLTPGTYEQYF
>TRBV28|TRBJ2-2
CASRGGDREGTGELFF
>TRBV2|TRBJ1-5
CASSRTGGYQPQHF
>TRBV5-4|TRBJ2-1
CASSWPWERGLNEQFF
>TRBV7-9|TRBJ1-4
CASSRGTGLNEKLFF